The text below deals with one T cell receptor (beta chain). The antigen is unknown. The diagnoses drew upon clinical symptoms, serum thyroxine and TRAb, thyroid ultrasound and orbital computed tomography. The sample is drawn from a study of T cells in Graves' hyperthyroidism and ophthalmopathy. TCR beta CDR3 region amplification was performed from RNA transcripts. HTBI primers drove first-round RT-PCR of the TCR CDR3. MiXCR was run by TCRdb on the multiplex PCR reads, yielding one entry per CDR3 protein. The sample yields a few hundred thousand distinct CDR3 sequences, around a sixth seen once. In germline, CDR1 is MNHEY, CDR2 SVGAGI. This CDR3 contains 15 residues. Between the trimmed V and J ends, which lost 2 bases and 2 bases, there was a span of 10 bases. Study-level results: Most clonotypes expanded in thyroid above 0.001 were likewise present in blood.

The sample comprised blood. This receptor was obtained from a woman aged 25 to 39 with Graves' hyperthyroidism. The chain links TRBV6-5 to TRBJ1-3; perhaps TRBD1 as D (6 bases). CDR3 residues: CASSYRGGPGNTIYF. CDR3 DNA: TGTGCCAGCAGTTACCGCGGGGGGCCTGGAAACACCATATATTTT.